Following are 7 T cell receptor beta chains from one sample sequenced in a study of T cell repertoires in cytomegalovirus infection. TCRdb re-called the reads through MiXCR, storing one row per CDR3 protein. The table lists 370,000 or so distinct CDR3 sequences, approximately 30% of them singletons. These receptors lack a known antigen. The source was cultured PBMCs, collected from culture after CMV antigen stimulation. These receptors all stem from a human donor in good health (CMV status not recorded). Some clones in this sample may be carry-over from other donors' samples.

The DNA of the CDR3 is TGTGCCAGCAGCTTAGAAACGGGGCCCTTCAACTATGGCTACACCTTC. This gives the protein CASSLETGPFNYGYTF. The chain combines TRBV7-2 with TRBJ1-2, with D possibly TRBD1 on 5 matching bases. CDR3 length: 16 residues. With 1 base removed from V and 2 bases from J, the gap between germline ends came to 14 bases. The V gene's germline CDR1 is SGHTA and CDR2 FQGNSA.

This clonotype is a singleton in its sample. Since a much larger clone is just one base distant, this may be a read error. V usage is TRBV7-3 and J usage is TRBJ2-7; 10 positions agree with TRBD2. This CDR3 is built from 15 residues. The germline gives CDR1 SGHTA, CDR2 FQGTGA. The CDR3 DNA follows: TGTGCCAGCGGCTTAGATCTAGCGGGAGCAGGTGAGCAGTACTTC. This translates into CASGLDLAGAGEQYF.

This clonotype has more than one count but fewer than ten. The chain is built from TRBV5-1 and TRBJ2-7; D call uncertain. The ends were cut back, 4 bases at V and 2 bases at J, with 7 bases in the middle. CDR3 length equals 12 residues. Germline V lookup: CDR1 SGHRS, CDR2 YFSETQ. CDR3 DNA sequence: TGCGCCAGCAGCGTCGACACCTACGAGCAGTACTTC. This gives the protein CASSVDTYEQYF.

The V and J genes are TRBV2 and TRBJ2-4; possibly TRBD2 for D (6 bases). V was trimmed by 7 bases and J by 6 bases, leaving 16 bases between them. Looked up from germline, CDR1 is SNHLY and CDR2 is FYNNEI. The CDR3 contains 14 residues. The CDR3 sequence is CASKPREGGNIQYF. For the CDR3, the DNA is TGTGCCAGCAAGCCGCGGGAAGGTGGAAACATTCAGTACTTC.

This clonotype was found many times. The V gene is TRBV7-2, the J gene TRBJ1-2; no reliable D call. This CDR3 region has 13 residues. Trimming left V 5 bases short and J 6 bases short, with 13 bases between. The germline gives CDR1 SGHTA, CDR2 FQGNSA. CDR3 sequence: CASSPARVDGYTF. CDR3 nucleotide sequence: TGTGCCAGCAGCCCCGCAAGGGTGGATGGCTACACCTTC.

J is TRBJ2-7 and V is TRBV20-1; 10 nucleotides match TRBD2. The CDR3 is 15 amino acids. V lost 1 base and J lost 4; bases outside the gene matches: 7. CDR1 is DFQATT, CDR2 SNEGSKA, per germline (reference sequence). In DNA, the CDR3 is TGCAGTGCTAGAGTAAGGACTAGCGGAGCGTACGAGCAGTACTTC. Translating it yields CSARVRTSGAYEQYF.

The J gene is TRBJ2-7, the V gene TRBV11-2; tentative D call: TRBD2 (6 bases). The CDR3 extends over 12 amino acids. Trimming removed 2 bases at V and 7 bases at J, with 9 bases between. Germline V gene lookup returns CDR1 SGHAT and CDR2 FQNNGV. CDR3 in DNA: TGTGCCAGCAGCTTACGGCGGGAAGAGCAGTACGTC. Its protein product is CASSLRREEQYV.